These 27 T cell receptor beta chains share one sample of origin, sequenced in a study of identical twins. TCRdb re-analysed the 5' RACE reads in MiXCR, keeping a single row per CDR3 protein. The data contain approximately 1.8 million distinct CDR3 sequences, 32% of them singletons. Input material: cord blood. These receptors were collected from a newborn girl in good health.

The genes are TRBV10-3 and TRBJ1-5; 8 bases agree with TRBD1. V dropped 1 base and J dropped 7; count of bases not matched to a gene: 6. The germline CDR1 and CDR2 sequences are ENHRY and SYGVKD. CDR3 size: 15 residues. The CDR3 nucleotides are TGTGCCATCAGTGAGTTTGGACAGGGAGGGCAGCCCCAGCATTTT. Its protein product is CAISEFGQGGQPQHF.

In DNA form, the CDR3 reads TGTGCCAGCAGTAAAAGCCGGGGGTCCACAGATACGCAGTATTTT. This codes for CASSKSRGSTDTQYF. The rearrangement joins TRBV6-6 to TRBJ2-3, with a possible D match to TRBD2 (6 bases). Trimming took off 5 bases at V and 2 bases at J, with 14 bases between the two ends. The CDR3 has 15 residues. Germline CDR1 reads MNHNY; CDR2 reads SVGAGI (reference sequence).

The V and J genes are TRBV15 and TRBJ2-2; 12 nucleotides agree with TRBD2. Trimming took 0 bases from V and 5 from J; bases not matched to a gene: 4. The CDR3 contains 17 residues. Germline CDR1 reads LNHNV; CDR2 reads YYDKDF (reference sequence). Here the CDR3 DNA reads TGTGCCACCAGCAGAGATCAAACTAGCGGGAGGACCGGGGAGCTGTTTTTT. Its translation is CATSRDQTSGRTGELFF. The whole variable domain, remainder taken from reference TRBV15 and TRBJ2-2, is DAMVIQNPRYQVTQFGKPVTLSCSQTLNHNVMYWYQQKSSQAPKLLFHYYDKDFNNEADTPDNFQSRRPNTSFCFLDIRSPGLGDTAMYLCATSRDQTSGRTGELFFGEGSRLTVL.

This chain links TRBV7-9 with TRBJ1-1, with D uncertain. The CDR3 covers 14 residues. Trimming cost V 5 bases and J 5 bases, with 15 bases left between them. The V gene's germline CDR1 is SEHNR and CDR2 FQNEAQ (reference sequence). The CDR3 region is CASSPTDSGTEAFF. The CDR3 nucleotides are TGTGCCAGCAGCCCCACTGACTCCGGAACTGAAGCTTTCTTT.

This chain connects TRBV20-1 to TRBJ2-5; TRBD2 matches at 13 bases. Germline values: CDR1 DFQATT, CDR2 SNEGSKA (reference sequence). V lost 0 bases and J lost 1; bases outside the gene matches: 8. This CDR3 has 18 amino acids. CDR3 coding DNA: TGCAGTGCTAGAGATCTGGGCAGACTAGCGGGAGGCCAAGAGACCCAGTACTTC. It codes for CSARDLGRLAGGQETQYF.

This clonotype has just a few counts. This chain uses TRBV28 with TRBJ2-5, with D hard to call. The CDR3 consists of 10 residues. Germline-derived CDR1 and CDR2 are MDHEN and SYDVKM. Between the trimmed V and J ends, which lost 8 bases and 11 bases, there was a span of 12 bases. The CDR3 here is CASQQNEQYF. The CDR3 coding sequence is TGTGCCAGCCAACAGAATGAGCAGTACTTC.

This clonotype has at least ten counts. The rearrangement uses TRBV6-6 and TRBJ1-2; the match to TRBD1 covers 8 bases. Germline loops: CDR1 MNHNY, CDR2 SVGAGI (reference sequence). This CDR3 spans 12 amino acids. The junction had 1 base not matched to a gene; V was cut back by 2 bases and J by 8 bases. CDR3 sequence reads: CASSYDRGGYTF. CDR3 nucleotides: TGTGCCAGCAGTTACGACAGGGGCGGCTACACCTTC.

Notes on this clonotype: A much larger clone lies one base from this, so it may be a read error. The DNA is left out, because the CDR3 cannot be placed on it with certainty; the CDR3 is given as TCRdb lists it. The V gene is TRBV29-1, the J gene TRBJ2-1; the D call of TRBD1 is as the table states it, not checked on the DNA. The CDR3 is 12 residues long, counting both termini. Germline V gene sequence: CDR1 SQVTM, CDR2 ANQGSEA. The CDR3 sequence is CSVGSGINEQVF.

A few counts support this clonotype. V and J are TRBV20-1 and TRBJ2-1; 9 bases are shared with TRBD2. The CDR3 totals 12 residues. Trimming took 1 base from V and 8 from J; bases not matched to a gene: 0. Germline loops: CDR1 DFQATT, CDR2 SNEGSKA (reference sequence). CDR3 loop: CSARGTSDEQFF. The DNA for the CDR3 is TGCAGTGCTAGAGGGACTAGCGATGAGCAGTTCTTC.

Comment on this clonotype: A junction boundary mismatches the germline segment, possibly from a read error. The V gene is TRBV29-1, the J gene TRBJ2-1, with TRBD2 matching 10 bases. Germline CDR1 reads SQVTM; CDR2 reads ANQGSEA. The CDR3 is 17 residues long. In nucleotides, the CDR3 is TGCGGCGTTGAGCGACTAGCGGGCCTGAGCTCCTACAATGAGCAGTTCTTC. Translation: CGVERLAGLSSYNEQFF.

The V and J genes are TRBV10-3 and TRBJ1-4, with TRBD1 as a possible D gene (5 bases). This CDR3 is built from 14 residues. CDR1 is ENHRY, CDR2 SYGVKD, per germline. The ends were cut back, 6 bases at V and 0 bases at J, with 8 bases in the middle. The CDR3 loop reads CAISSGTTNEKLFF. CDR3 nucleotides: TGTGCCATCAGCTCAGGGACAACTAATGAAAAACTGTTTTTT.

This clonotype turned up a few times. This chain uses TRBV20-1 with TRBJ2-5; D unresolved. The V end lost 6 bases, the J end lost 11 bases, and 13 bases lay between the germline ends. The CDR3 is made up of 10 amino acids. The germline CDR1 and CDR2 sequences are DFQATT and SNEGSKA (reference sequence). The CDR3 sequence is CSAESFQQYF. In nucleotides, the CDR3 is TGCAGTGCCGAATCCTTTCAGCAGTACTTC.

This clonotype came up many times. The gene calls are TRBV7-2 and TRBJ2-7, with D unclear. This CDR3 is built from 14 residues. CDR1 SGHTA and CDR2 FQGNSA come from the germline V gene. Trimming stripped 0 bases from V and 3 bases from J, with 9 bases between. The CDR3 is CASSLAYLNYEQYF. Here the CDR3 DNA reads TGTGCCAGCAGCTTAGCCTATCTTAACTACGAGCAGTACTTC.

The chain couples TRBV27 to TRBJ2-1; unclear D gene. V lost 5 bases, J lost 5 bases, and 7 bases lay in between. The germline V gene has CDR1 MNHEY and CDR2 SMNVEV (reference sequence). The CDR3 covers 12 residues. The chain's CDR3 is CASSIQNNEQFF. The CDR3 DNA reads TGTGCCAGCAGTATCCAAAACAATGAGCAGTTCTTC.

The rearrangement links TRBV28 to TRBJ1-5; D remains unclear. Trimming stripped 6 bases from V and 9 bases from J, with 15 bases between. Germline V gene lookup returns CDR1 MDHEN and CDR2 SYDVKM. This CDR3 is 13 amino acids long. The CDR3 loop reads CASSPRGTRPQHF. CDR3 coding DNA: TGTGCCAGCAGCCCGCGGGGAACAAGGCCCCAGCATTTT. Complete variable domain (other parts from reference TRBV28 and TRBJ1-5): DVKVTQSSRYLVKRTGEKVFLECVQDMDHENMFWYRQDPGLGLRLIYFSYDVKMKEKGDIPEGYSVSREKKERFSLILESASTNQTSMYLCASSPRGTRPQHFGDGTRLSIL.

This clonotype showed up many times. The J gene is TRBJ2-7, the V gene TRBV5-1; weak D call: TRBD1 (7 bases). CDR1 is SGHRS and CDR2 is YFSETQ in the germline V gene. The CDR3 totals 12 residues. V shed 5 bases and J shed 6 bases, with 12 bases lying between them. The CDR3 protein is CASRRDSIEQYF. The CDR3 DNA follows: TGCGCCAGCAGGCGGGACAGCATCGAGCAGTACTTC.

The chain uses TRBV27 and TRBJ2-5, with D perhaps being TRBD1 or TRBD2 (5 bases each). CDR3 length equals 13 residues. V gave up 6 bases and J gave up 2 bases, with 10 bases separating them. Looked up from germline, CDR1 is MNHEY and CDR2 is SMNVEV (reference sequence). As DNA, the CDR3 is TGTGCCAGCAGGGGCAGGGAGCAAGAGACCCAGTACTTC. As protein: CASRGREQETQYF.

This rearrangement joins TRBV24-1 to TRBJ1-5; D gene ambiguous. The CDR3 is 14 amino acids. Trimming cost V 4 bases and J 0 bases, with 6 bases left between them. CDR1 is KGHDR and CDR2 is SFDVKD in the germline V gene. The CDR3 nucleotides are TGTGCCACCAGTGACCACCATAGCAATCAGCCCCAGCATTTT. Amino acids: CATSDHHSNQPQHF.

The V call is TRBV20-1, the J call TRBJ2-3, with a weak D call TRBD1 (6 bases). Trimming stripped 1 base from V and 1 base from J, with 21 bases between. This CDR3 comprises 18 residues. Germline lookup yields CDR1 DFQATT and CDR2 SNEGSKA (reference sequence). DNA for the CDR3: TGCAGTGCTAGAGGGTCACTGGGGACACAGGGTCGCACAGATACGCAGTATTTT. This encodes CSARGSLGTQGRTDTQYF.

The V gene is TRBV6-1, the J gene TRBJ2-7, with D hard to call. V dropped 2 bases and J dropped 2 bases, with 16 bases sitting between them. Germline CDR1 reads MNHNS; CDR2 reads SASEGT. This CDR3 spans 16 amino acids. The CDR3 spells CASSEYGGPLPYEQYF. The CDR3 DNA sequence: TGTGCCAGCAGTGAATACGGCGGCCCTCTCCCCTACGAGCAGTACTTC.

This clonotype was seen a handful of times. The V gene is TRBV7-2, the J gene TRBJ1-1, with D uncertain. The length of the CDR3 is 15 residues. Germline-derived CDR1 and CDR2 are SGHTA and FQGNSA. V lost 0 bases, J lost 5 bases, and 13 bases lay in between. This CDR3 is CASSLASGVGTEAFF. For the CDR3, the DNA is TGTGCCAGCAGCTTAGCCTCCGGGGTGGGAACTGAAGCTTTCTTT.

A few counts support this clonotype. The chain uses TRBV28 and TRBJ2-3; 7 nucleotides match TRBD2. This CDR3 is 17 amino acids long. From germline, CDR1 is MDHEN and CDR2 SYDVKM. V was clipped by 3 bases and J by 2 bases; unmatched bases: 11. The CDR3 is CASSFFRTGGPTDTQYF. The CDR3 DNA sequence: TGTGCCAGCAGTTTTTTCAGGACGGGGGGTCCCACAGATACGCAGTATTTT.

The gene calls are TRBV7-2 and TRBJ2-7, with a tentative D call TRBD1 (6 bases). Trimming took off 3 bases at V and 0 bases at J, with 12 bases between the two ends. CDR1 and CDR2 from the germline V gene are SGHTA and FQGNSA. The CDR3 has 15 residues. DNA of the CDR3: TGTGCCAGCAGCTTTTCAGGGGTGAGCTCCTACGAGCAGTACTTC. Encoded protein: CASSFSGVSSYEQYF.

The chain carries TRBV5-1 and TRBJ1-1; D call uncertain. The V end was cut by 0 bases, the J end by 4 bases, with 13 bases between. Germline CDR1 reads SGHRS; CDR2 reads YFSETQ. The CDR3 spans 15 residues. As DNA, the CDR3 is TGCGCCAGCAGCTTGGGAGACGTAAGTACCACTGAAGCTTTCTTT. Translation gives CASSLGDVSTTEAFF. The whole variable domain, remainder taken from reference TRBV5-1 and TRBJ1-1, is KAGVTQTPRYLIKTRGQQVTLSCSPISGHRSVSWYQQTPGQGLQFLFEYFSETQRNKGNFPGRFSGRQFSNSRSEMNVSTLELGDSALYLCASSLGDVSTTEAFFGQGTRLTVV.

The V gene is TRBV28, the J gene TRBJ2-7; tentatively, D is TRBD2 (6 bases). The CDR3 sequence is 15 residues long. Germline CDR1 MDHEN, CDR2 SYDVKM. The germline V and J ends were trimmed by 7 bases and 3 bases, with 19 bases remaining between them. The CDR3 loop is CASITPGTGYYEQYF. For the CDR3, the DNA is TGTGCCAGCATTACTCCCGGGACTGGCTACTACGAGCAGTACTTC. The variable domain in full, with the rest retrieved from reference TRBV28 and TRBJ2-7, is DVKVTQSSRYLVKRTGEKVFLECVQDMDHENMFWYRQDPGLGLRLIYFSYDVKMKEKGDIPEGYSVSREKKERFSLILESASTNQTSMYLCASITPGTGYYEQYFGPGTRLTVT.

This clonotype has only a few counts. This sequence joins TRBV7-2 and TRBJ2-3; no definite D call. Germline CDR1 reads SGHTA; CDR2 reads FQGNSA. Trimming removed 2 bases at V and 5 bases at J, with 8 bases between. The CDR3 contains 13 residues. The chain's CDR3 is CASSLSARDTQYF. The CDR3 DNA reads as TGTGCCAGCAGCTTATCCGCAAGAGATACGCAGTATTTT.

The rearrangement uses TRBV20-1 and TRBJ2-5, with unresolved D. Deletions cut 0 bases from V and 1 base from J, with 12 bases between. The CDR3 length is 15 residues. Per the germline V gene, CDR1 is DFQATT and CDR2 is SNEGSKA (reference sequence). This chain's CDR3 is CSARDVKSPQETQYF. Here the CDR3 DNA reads TGCAGTGCTAGAGATGTTAAGAGCCCCCAAGAGACCCAGTACTTC.